This is a list of T cell receptor beta chains from one sample in a study of tumor-infiltrating lymphocytes in localized non-small cell lung cancer. Some clones are missing from TCRdb's copy, which holds only in-frame ones; the method was immunoSEQ multiplex PCR. This sample yields about 7,500 clones, of which about 60% are seen a single time; roughly 13% belongs to the top ten. The sequencing sample was made of uninvolved lung tissue not adjacent to the tumor. The source is a human donor with non-small cell lung cancer. Both conserved end residues are part of each CDR3. The D gene is left open where the match is weak. Not all rows give a size; the values are once, few, many and, for expanded clones, a class.

TRBJ2-1 | TRBV4-1 | NA | TRBD2 | TGCGCCAGCAGCCGCGGGGGGGCCAATTACAATGAGCAGTTCTTC | CASSRGGANYNEQFF
TRBJ2-7 | TRBV6-1 | NA | NA | TGTGCCAGCTCGCAGGGACTTCACGAGCAGTACTTC | CASSQGLHEQYF
TRBJ2-1 | TRBV19 | once | NA | TGTGCCAGTTCCAAGGAAGGGTTACGGTTCTACAATGAGCAGTTCTTC | CASSKEGLRFYNEQFF
TRBJ1-2 | TRBV6-1 | few | NA | TGTGCCAGCAGAAAACAGGGCCGAAATGGCTACACCTTC | CASRKQGRNGYTF
TRBJ1-4 | TRBV2 | once | NA | TGTGCCAGCACCCAGGACGGGAATGAAAAACTGTTTTTT | CASTQDGNEKLFF
TRBJ1-5 | TRBV19 | NA | NA | TGTGCCAGTAGTTTTCCTAGCAATCAGCCCCAGCATTTT | CASSFPSNQPQHF
TRBJ1-5 | TRBV28 | NA | NA | TGTGCCAGCAGTTTTAAGGAAGATAATCAGCCCCAGCATTTT | CASSFKEDNQPQHF
TRBJ2-3 | TRBV11-1 | NA | TRBD2 | TGTGCCAGCAGCCCACGGGGGGGCCACACAGATACGCAGTATTTT | CASSPRGGHTDTQYF
TRBJ2-7 | TRBV2 | few | TRBD2 | TGTGCCAGCGCCGGGGACTACTCCTACGAGCAGTACTTC | CASAGDYSYEQYF
TRBJ1-5 | TRBV29-1 | once | TRBD1 | TGCAGCGTAGGACAGGGCGATCAGCCCCAGCATTTT | CSVGQGDQPQHF
TRBJ2-1 | TRBV6-1 | NA | TRBD1 | TGTGCCAGCAGTTTTAGACAGGGGGGCAATGAGCAGTTCTTC | CASSFRQGGNEQFF
TRBJ1-1 | TRBV5-1 | NA | NA | TGCGCCAGCAGCTTAAGATTGTCGCTGGTAGGGACTGAAGCTTTCTTT | CASSLRLSLVGTEAFF
TRBJ2-1 | TRBV6-5 | NA | NA | TGTGCCAGCAGTTACTCGTCGAGTAGGGACAATGAGCAGTTCTTC | CASSYSSSRDNEQFF
TRBJ2-4 | TRBV6-5 | few | NA | TGTGCCAGCACCTCACAGGGCGGCAAAAACATTCAGTACTTC | CASTSQGGKNIQYF
TRBJ1-5 | TRBV2 | NA | TRBD1 | TGTGCCAGCCAGGACAGGGCGGGCAATCAGCCCCAGCATTTT | CASQDRAGNQPQHF
TRBJ2-1 | TRBV9 | NA | NA | TGTGCCAGCAGCGTAGGTTTCTCAACCTACAATGAGCAGTTCTTC | CASSVGFSTYNEQFF
TRBJ2-7 | TRBV30 | NA | NA | TGTGCCTGGAGTCCAGGCAACCGGGGCGAGCAGTACTTC | CAWSPGNRGEQYF
TRBJ1-2 | TRBV29-1 | NA | NA | TGCAGCGCATCAGGGAGCTATGGCTACACCTTC | CSASGSYGYTF
TRBJ1-2 | TRBV5-1 | NA | TRBD1 | TGCGCCAGCAGCTTGGGGACAGGGGGAGCTAACTATGGCTACACCTTC | CASSLGTGGANYGYTF
TRBJ1-1 | TRBV10-3 | NA | NA | TGTGCCATCAGATCTGGGACGACTAACACTGAAGCTTTCTTT | CAIRSGTTNTEAFF
TRBJ2-7 | TRBV4-1 | NA | NA | TGCGCCAGCAGCCCAGACAACGGACCGGGACCCGCAACCTACGAGCAGTACTTC | CASSPDNGPGPATYEQYF
TRBJ2-5 | TRBV12-5 | NA | NA | TGTGCTAGTGCCGGGGACTGGTGGGAGACCCAGTACTTC | CASAGDWWETQYF
TRBJ2-7 | TRBV6-1 | NA | NA | TGTGCCAGCAGTGAAAGGCAGGCTAGCTCCTACGAGCAGTACTTC | CASSERQASSYEQYF
TRBJ1-1 | TRBV5-6 | NA | NA | TGTGCCAGCAGCTTGTGGAACAGGGAGGCTGAAGCTTTCTTT | CASSLWNREAEAFF
TRBJ2-5 | TRBV7-7 | NA | NA | TGTGCCAGCAGCTTAGGTGGGGGGGCCGGGCAAGAGACCCAGTACTTC | CASSLGGGAGQETQYF
TRBJ1-1 | TRBV19 | few | NA | TGTGCCAGTAGGGGGGCAGGGGCTGGTGAAGCTTTCTTT | CASRGAGAGEAFF
TRBJ2-1 | TRBV2 | NA | TRBD2 | TGTGCCAGCAGTCTGACTAGCGGGGGGCCATACAATGAGCAGTTCTTC | CASSLTSGGPYNEQFF
TRBJ1-6 | TRBV6-5 | NA | TRBD1 | TGTGCCACTGGGACAGTCTCACCCCTCCACTTT | CATGTVSPLHF
TRBJ1-1 | TRBV20-1 | few | TRBD1 | TGCAGTGCGCTGGACAGGTTGGCTTTCTTT | CSALDRLAFF
TRBJ2-7 | TRBV4-2 | NA | NA | TGTGCCAGCAGCCCGGAGGGGGTGGCAGGCTCCTACGAGCAGTACTTC | CASSPEGVAGSYEQYF
TRBJ1-5 | TRBV5-6 | NA | NA | TGTGCCAGCAGCTTGGGCGGGGGCTCATTTTCGGGTATTCAGCCCCAGCATTTT | CASSLGGGSFSGIQPQHF
TRBJ1-5 | TRBV27 | NA | NA | TGTGCCAGTGGCCCAAACAATCAGCCCCAGCATTTT | CASGPNNQPQHF
TRBJ2-7 | TRBV4-1 | NA | NA | TGCGCCAGCAGCCAAGGGCGATCCACCTACGAGCAGTACTTC | CASSQGRSTYEQYF
TRBJ1-1 | TRBV30 | medium-sized | TRBD1 | TGTGCCTGGAGGCAGGGGGCGAATGAAGCTTTCTTT | CAWRQGANEAFF
TRBJ2-7 | TRBV20-1 | NA | NA | TGCAGTGCTGGGGTAGCCGAGCAGTACTTC | CSAGVAEQYF
TRBJ1-1 | TRBV5-1 | NA | NA | TGCGCCAGCAGCTTGGACAGTAACACTGAAGCTTTCTTT | CASSLDSNTEAFF
TRBJ2-3 | TRBV9 | NA | TRBD2 | TGTGCCAGCAGCTTAGCGGGGGGCTCTACAGATACGCAGTATTTT | CASSLAGGSTDTQYF
TRBJ1-4 | TRBV5-1 | NA | TRBD1 | TGCGCCAGCAGCCTTACAGGGGGCGCGGGTGAAAAACTGTTTTTT | CASSLTGGAGEKLFF
TRBJ2-5 | TRBV15 | NA | NA | TGTGCCACCAGCAGTGGGCCCCAAGAGACCCAGTACTTC | CATSSGPQETQYF
TRBJ2-1 | TRBV7-3 | NA | TRBD1 | TGTGCCAGCAGCCCATGGGACAGGGGGGACAATGAGCAGTTCTTC | CASSPWDRGDNEQFF
TRBJ2-3 | TRBV6-5 | NA | NA | TGTGCCGTGATCGGGACCTATACGCAGTATTTT | CAVIGTYTQYF